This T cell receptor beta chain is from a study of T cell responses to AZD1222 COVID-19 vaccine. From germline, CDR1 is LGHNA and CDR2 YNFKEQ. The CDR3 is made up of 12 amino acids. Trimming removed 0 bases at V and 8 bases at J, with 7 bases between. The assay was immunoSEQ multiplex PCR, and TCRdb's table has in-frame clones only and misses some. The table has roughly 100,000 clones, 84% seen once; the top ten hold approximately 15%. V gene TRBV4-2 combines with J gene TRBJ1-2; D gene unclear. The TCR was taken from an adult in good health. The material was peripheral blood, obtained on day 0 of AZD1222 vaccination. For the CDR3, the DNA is TGTGCCAGCAGCCAAGATCTGTTCGGCTACACCTTC. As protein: CASSQDLFGYTF.